This T cell receptor (beta chain) was sequenced in a study of cytomegalovirus exposure and HLA in healthy donors. Primers: 60 Vbeta forward and 13 Jbeta reverse. Here immunoSEQ multiplex PCR was the method, and the copy in TCRdb shows in-frame clones only, minus some. The sample shows more than 95,000 clones, roughly 80% of them seen only once. Germline values: CDR1 SGHRS, CDR2 YFSETQ. J lost 4 bases, V lost 4 bases, and 4 bases had no gene match. This CDR3 has 15 residues. The receptor's source is a man aged 30 to 39 in good health and CMV-seropositive. The sample consisted of PBMCs. V gene TRBV5-1 combines with J gene TRBJ2-1, with TRBD2 matching 11 bases. DNA of the CDR3: TGCGCCAGCAGCCCGATAGCGGGGGGGTACAATGAGCAGTTCTTC. This gives the protein CASSPIAGGYNEQFF.